The 21 T cell receptor beta chains presented below share a single source sample, sequenced in a study of cytomegalovirus exposure and HLA in healthy donors. It was with 60 Vbeta and 13 Jbeta primers that the PCR ran. The method was immunoSEQ multiplex PCR; TCRdb's version includes in-frame clones alone and lacks a portion of them. Here the sample spans 110,000 or so clones, 70% to 80% being singletons. The sample consisted of PBMCs. Receptors originate from a woman aged 40 to 55 in good health and CMV-seropositive.

The chain couples TRBV19 to TRBJ1-2, with 9 bases identical to TRBD1. The CDR3 consists of 17 residues. Trimming took 8 bases from V and 2 from J; bases not matched to a gene: 15. Germline V gene sequence: CDR1 LNHDA, CDR2 SQIVND (reference sequence). CDR3 sequence: CASRNPGQGTLNYGYTF. CDR3 coding DNA: TGTGCCAGTCGAAATCCGGGACAGGGAACATTAAACTATGGCTACACCTTC. The whole variable domain, filled in from reference TRBV19 and TRBJ1-2, reads DGGITQSPKYLFRKEGQNVTLSCEQNLNHDAMYWYRQDPGQGLRLIYYSQIVNDFQKGDIAEGYSVSREKKESFPLTVTSAQKNPTAFYLCASRNPGQGTLNYGYTFGSGTRLTVV.

This sequence joins TRBV10-3 and TRBJ2-1; possibly TRBD2 for D (5 bases). Germline assignment: CDR1 ENHRY and CDR2 SYGVKD. Trimming shortened V by 0 bases and J by 8 bases, and 11 bases separated the two germline ends. The CDR3 runs 14 residues. CDR3 sequence: CAISESLSGDEQFF. CDR3 bases: TGTGCCATCAGTGAGTCGTTGAGCGGCGATGAGCAGTTCTTC.

The gene calls are TRBV6-5 and TRBJ2-2, with D hard to call. V lost 2 bases and J lost 7, with 11 bases in between. Germline assignment: CDR1 MNHEY and CDR2 SVGAGI. CDR3 length: 14 amino acids. Here the CDR3 reads CASSYESGDGELFF. The CDR3 DNA is TGTGCCAGCAGTTACGAGTCAGGCGACGGGGAGCTGTTTTTT.

This clone was seen a single time. The chain links TRBV19 to TRBJ2-5, with a weak D call TRBD2 (5 bases). The germline CDR1 and CDR2 sequences are LNHDA and SQIVND (reference sequence). The ends were cut back, 3 bases at V and 10 bases at J, with 12 bases in the middle. The CDR3 has 12 residues. The CDR3 nucleotides are TGTGCCAGTAGTATCCCCGGGATGGACCAGTACTTC. This codes for CASSIPGMDQYF.

CDR3 region: CASRDHRGREKLFF. The CDR3 DNA follows: TGTGCCAGCAGAGATCACAGGGGGCGGGAAAAACTGTTTTTT. V gene TRBV27 combines with J gene TRBJ1-4; 9 bases align to TRBD1. The germline V gene has CDR1 MNHEY and CDR2 SMNVEV (reference sequence). Trimming cost V 6 bases and J 8 bases; bases outside gene matches: 7. The CDR3 loop spans 14 amino acids. Full variable domain (remainder filled in from reference TRBV27 and TRBJ1-4): EAQVTQNPRYLITVTGKKLTVTCSQNMNHEYMSWYRQDPGLGLRQIYYSMNVEVTDKGDVPEGYKVSRKEKRNFPLILESPSPNQTSLYFCASRDHRGREKLFFGSGTQLSVL.

This clone was seen more than once but under ten times. V usage is TRBV7-9 and J usage is TRBJ1-2, with TRBD1 identical over 7 bases. The junction had 8 bases not matched to a gene; V was cut back by 7 bases and J by 3 bases. The germline gives CDR1 SEHNR, CDR2 FQNEAQ (reference sequence). The CDR3 runs to 14 residues. Written as DNA, the CDR3 is TGTGCCAGCACCTTGACAGGGACCGACTATGGCTACACCTTC. Translation gives CASTLTGTDYGYTF.

The rearrangement joins TRBV19 to TRBJ1-2; tentatively, D is TRBD1 (5 bases). CDR1 and CDR2 (germline): LNHDA, SQIVND (reference sequence). The CDR3 runs 15 residues. V gave up 3 bases and J gave up 7 bases, with 18 bases separating them. This CDR3 is CASSMRTGASRGYTF. CDR3 nucleotides: TGTGCCAGTAGTATGAGAACAGGAGCTTCGCGTGGCTACACCTTC.

The chain uses TRBV7-8 and TRBJ1-2; weak D call: TRBD1 (5 bases). Trimming removed 5 bases at V and 4 bases at J, with 11 bases between. Germline V lookup: CDR1 SGHVS, CDR2 FQNEAQ. The CDR3 covers 13 residues. CDR3 in amino acids: CASSPGYGYGYTF. CDR3 DNA: TGTGCCAGCAGCCCAGGGTACGGCTATGGCTACACCTTC.

The genes are TRBV7-9 and TRBJ1-2; 11 nucleotides agree with TRBD1. Germline trimming cut 3 bases from V and 7 bases from J; bases unmatched to any gene: 10. This CDR3 has 16 residues. Germline CDR1 and CDR2: SEHNR and FQNEAQ (reference sequence). The CDR3 nucleotides are TGTGCCAGCAGCTTTCCGGGACAGGGGGTATTTTCTGGCTACACCTTC. This sequence encodes CASSFPGQGVFSGYTF.

This clone was seen only a few times. The V and J genes are TRBV5-4 and TRBJ1-2; 7 positions agree with TRBD1. The germline V gene encodes CDR1 SGHNT and CDR2 YYREEE (reference sequence). With V trimmed by 5 bases and J by 5 bases, 6 bases remained unmatched. The CDR3 length is 13 residues. The CDR3 sequence: CASSRDRTYGYTF. CDR3 nucleotides: TGTGCCAGCAGTCGGGACAGAACTTATGGCTACACCTTC. The full variable domain, rest sourced from reference TRBV5-4 and TRBJ1-2, is ETGVTQSPTHLIKTRGQQVTLRCSSQSGHNTVSWYQQALGQGPQFIFQYYREEENGRGNFPPRFSGLQFPNYSSELNVNALELDDSALYLCASSRDRTYGYTFGSGTRLTVV.

This rearrangement joins TRBV11-3 to TRBJ2-7; 10 bases are shared with TRBD1. Germline loops: CDR1 SGHNT, CDR2 YENEEA. V was clipped by 6 bases and J by 4 bases; unmatched bases: 12. The CDR3 loop spans 16 amino acids. As DNA, the CDR3 is TGTGCCAGCAGGCTTGTCCCCCGGGACAGGGGTTACGAGCAGTACTTC. Protein product: CASRLVPRDRGYEQYF.

The J gene is TRBJ1-6, the V gene TRBV27, with TRBD1 identical over 7 bases. The CDR3 is 17 amino acids. Unmatched junction bases numbered 6, after V lost 1 base and J lost 3 bases. Germline V CDR1 and CDR2: MNHEY, SMNVEV (reference sequence). The CDR3 coding sequence is TGTGCCAGCAGTTTATGGCTCAGGGGGAACTATAATTCACCCCTCCACTTT. Amino acid sequence: CASSLWLRGNYNSPLHF.

The table lists this clone with a few counts. The rearrangement uses TRBV11-2 and TRBJ1-1; the D is unclear. CDR1 SGHAT and CDR2 FQNNGV come from the germline V gene. Trimming shortened V by 0 bases and J by 3 bases, and 14 bases separated the two germline ends. The CDR3 extends over 16 amino acids. Written as DNA, the CDR3 is TGTGCCAGCAGCTTAGAGTGGAGGCAGCGTGACACTGAAGCTTTCTTT. Its protein product is CASSLEWRQRDTEAFF.

The V gene is TRBV5-1, the J gene TRBJ2-7; D possibly corresponds to TRBD1 (6 bases). V gave up 5 bases and J gave up 0 bases, with 12 bases separating them. Germline-derived CDR1 and CDR2 are SGHRS and YFSETQ. The CDR3 covers 14 residues. The CDR3 nucleotides read TGCGCCAGCAGTCCCGGACAGCCCTCCTACGAGCAGTACTTC. Its translation: CASSPGQPSYEQYF. The full variable domain, rest sourced from reference TRBV5-1 and TRBJ2-7, is KAGVTQTPRYLIKTRGQQVTLSCSPISGHRSVSWYQQTPGQGLQFLFEYFSETQRNKGNFPGRFSGRQFSNSRSEMNVSTLELGDSALYLCASSPGQPSYEQYFGPGTRLTVT.

This chain joins TRBV30 and TRBJ2-5; tentatively, D is TRBD2 (5 bases). CDR3 length: 13 amino acids. V was clipped by 3 bases and J by 6 bases, with 14 bases between them. CDR1 is GTSNPN and CDR2 is SVGIG in the germline V gene (reference sequence). The CDR3 sequence is CAWRVPPGKTQYF. CDR3 DNA: TGTGCCTGGAGAGTCCCACCGGGAAAGACCCAGTACTTC.

This rearrangement joins TRBV6-5 to TRBJ2-1; 8 bases are shared with TRBD1. This CDR3 comprises 14 residues. CDR1 is MNHEY and CDR2 is SVGAGI in the germline V gene. V trimming: 6 bases; J trimming: 5 bases; junction bases outside the gene matches: 6. DNA of the CDR3: TGTGCCAGCAGAGACGACAGGGGCGACAATGAGCAGTTCTTC. Translated: CASRDDRGDNEQFF.

This clone was detected once. The V and J genes are TRBV5-1 and TRBJ2-5, with D possibly TRBD2 on 6 matching bases. Germline V CDR1 and CDR2: SGHRS, YFSETQ. V lost 4 bases and J lost 4, with 17 bases in between. The CDR3 covers 15 residues. The CDR3 DNA is TGCGCCAGCAGCGGAGGATCCGGGGGACGAGAGACCCAGTACTTC. Translated, it gives CASSGGSGGRETQYF.

This chain joins TRBV7-9 and TRBJ2-6; 8 bases are a match to TRBD1. Per the germline V gene, CDR1 is SEHNR and CDR2 is FQNEAQ (reference sequence). Trimming took 1 base from V and 0 from J; bases not matched to a gene: 8. CDR3 length: 19 amino acids. The CDR3 protein is CASSLVGTGLLSGANVLTF. CDR3 nucleotides: TGTGCCAGCAGCTTAGTGGGGACAGGTTTGCTCTCTGGGGCCAACGTCCTGACTTTC. The full variable domain, rest sourced from reference TRBV7-9 and TRBJ2-6, is DTGVSQNPRHKITKRGQNVTFRCDPISEHNRLYWYRQTLGQGPEFLTYFQNEAQLEKSRLLSDRFSAERPKGSFSTLEIQRTEQGDSAMYLCASSLVGTGLLSGANVLTFGAGSRLTVL.

The table lists this clone with a few counts. The chain recombines TRBV4-3 with TRBJ1-5, with TRBD1 identical over 9 bases. CDR3 length: 15 residues. Per germline, CDR1 LGHNA and CDR2 YSLEER. The V and J ends lost 1 base and 9 bases, in that order; junction bases with no gene match: 7. The CDR3 coding sequence is TGCGCCAGCAGCCAAGGTTCTGGGACAGGGTCGCCCCAGCATTTT. It specifies CASSQGSGTGSPQHF.

The CDR3: CASSLHNNINYGYTF. The DNA for the CDR3 is TGTGCCAGCAGCCTCCACAACAATATTAACTATGGCTACACCTTC. The chain couples TRBV7-2 to TRBJ1-2; D is undetermined. Trimming shortened V by 5 bases and J by 1 base, and 14 bases separated the two germline ends. This CDR3 spans 15 amino acids. Germline loops: CDR1 SGHTA, CDR2 FQGNSA.

J is TRBJ1-1 and V is TRBV6-5, with no clear D. From germline, CDR1 is MNHEY and CDR2 SVGAGI. This CDR3 contains 13 residues. The V end was cut by 11 bases, the J end by 5 bases, with 18 bases between. The CDR3 here is CAALASWGTEAFF. The CDR3 bases are TGTGCCGCTCTAGCGTCGTGGGGAACTGAAGCTTTCTTT.